Listed below are T cell receptor beta chains from one sample, sequenced in a study of blood T cell repertoires in COVID-19. Assay used: immunoSEQ multiplex PCR; TCRdb lists only in-frame clones, some missing. There are 97,000 or so clones in the sample; around 86% occur only once, and 2.5% to 3.5% lies in the top ten. Sequencing was done on a sample of peripheral blood. These receptors came from a man in his forties or fifties with active or convalescent COVID-19. The CDR3 runs from the conserved cysteine through the conserved F or W. Each record gives: CDR3 protein, V gene, J gene, CDR3 length.

CDR3 protein: CAVHEERDTGELFF
V gene: TRBV19
J gene: TRBJ2-2
CDR3 length: 14

CDR3 protein: CASSLSGQGWEKLFF
V gene: TRBV27
J gene: TRBJ1-4
CDR3 length: 15

CDR3 protein: CASSLRQGGGYTF
V gene: TRBV5-6
J gene: TRBJ1-2
CDR3 length: 13

CDR3 protein: CASSHPRTGGVQPQHF
V gene: TRBV2
J gene: TRBJ1-5
CDR3 length: 16

CDR3 protein: CASSYNRGNNEQFF
V gene: TRBV6-5
J gene: TRBJ2-1
CDR3 length: 14

CDR3 protein: CASSGSGVSQPQHF
V gene: TRBV7-8
J gene: TRBJ1-5
CDR3 length: 14

CDR3 protein: CSASGQGQRFNTEAFF
V gene: TRBV20-1
J gene: TRBJ1-1
CDR3 length: 16

CDR3 protein: CASSLGSDSSYTF
V gene: TRBV7-2
J gene: TRBJ1-2
CDR3 length: 13

CDR3 protein: CASSRQGGVDQPQHF
V gene: TRBV6-5
J gene: TRBJ1-5
CDR3 length: 15

CDR3 protein: CASSFSIRGGNTDTQYF
V gene: TRBV7-9
J gene: TRBJ2-3
CDR3 length: 17

CDR3 protein: CASSLAGGTDTQYF
V gene: TRBV2
J gene: TRBJ2-3
CDR3 length: 14

CDR3 protein: CASKLVVVTGELFF
V gene: TRBV2
J gene: TRBJ2-2
CDR3 length: 14

CDR3 protein: CASSQGTSEADTQYF
V gene: TRBV18
J gene: TRBJ2-3
CDR3 length: 15

CDR3 protein: CASSQGTAFYNEQFF
V gene: TRBV19
J gene: TRBJ2-1
CDR3 length: 15

CDR3 protein: CASSPRQVDSPLHF
V gene: TRBV18
J gene: TRBJ1-6
CDR3 length: 14

CDR3 protein: CSGSTGGANYGYTF
V gene: TRBV29-1
J gene: TRBJ1-2
CDR3 length: 14

CDR3 protein: CASSATANTEAFF
V gene: TRBV6-2/TRBV6-3
J gene: TRBJ1-1
CDR3 length: 13

CDR3 protein: CASSSTGGSNTGELFF
V gene: TRBV7-8
J gene: TRBJ2-2
CDR3 length: 16

CDR3 protein: CASSSQGANEKLFF
V gene: TRBV7-9
J gene: TRBJ1-4
CDR3 length: 14

CDR3 protein: CASSPRGGRGYTF
V gene: TRBV6-6
J gene: TRBJ1-2
CDR3 length: 13

CDR3 protein: CASRDSNTDTQYF
V gene: TRBV5-1
J gene: TRBJ2-3
CDR3 length: 13

CDR3 protein: CASRTVGLGNQPQHF
V gene: TRBV19
J gene: TRBJ1-5
CDR3 length: 15

CDR3 protein: CASGGQRSSYNEQFF
V gene: TRBV6-5
J gene: TRBJ2-1
CDR3 length: 15

CDR3 protein: CASSVDQAGAYGYTF
V gene: TRBV9
J gene: TRBJ1-2
CDR3 length: 15